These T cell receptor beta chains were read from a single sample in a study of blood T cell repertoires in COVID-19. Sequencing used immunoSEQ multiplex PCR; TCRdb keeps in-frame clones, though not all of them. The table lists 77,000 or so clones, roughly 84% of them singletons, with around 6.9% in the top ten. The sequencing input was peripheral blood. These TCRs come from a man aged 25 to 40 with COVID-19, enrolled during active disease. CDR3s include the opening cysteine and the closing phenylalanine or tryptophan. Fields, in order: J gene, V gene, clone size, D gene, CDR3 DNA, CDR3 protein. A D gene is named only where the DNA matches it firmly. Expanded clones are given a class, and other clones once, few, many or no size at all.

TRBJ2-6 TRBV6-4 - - TGTGCCAGCAGTGATGGCCCTGGGGCCAACGTCCTGACTTTC CASSDGPGANVLTF
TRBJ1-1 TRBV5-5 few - TGTGCCAGCAGCCGCGGCGCAGGGACTAACACTGAAGCTTTCTTT CASSRGAGTNTEAFF
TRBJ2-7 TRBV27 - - TGTGCCAGCGCCCCCTTAGTTTCCTACGAGCAGTACTTC CASAPLVSYEQYF
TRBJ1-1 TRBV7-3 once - TGTGCCAGCAGCTTAAGACCTGGACACAGTCAAGCTTTCTTT CASSLRPGHSQAFF
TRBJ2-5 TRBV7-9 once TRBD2 TGTGCCAGCAGCCGCCCCGGCGGGAGGGAGGAGACCCAGTACTTC CASSRPGGREETQYF
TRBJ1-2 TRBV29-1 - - TGCAGCGTTGTTTTAGCCTCGGGTAACTATGGCTACACCTTC CSVVLASGNYGYTF
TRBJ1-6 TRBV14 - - TGTGCCAGCAGCCAAGAGAGGAGCCCAAATTCACCCCTCCACTTT CASSQERSPNSPLHF
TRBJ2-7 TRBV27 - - TGTGCCAGCAGCCAGTTTAACGAGCAGTACTTC CASSQFNEQYF
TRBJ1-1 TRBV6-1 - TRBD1 TGTGCCAGCAGTGAAGTCGGGACAGGGAATAAGAAAGCTTTCTTT CASSEVGTGNKKAFF
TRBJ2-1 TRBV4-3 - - TGCGCCAGCAGCCAAGACCCGGGGTTTGAGCAGTTCTTC CASSQDPGFEQFF
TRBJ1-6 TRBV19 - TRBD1 TGTGCCAGTAGCCGGACAGGGGATCCACCCCTCCACTTT CASSRTGDPPLHF
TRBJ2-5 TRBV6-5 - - TGTGCCAGCAGCCGGACAGTCCAAGAGACCCAGTACTTC CASSRTVQETQYF
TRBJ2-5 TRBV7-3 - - TGTGCCAGCAGCAGTAGAGGGTGGGAGACCCAGTACTTC CASSSRGWETQYF
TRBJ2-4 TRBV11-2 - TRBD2 TGTGCCAGCAGAGGGACTAGCGGGAGTGCCAAAAACATTCAGTACTTC CASRGTSGSAKNIQYF
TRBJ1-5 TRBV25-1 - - TGTGCCAGCAACAGGGGCAATCAGCCCCAGCATTTT CASNRGNQPQHF
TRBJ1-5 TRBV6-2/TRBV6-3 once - TGTGCCAGCAGTTACTGGGCCACCTTGGGCAATCAGCCCCAGCATTTT CASSYWATLGNQPQHF
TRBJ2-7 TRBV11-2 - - TGTGCCAGCAGCTTAGATGAGGCAGGGTTGGGACAGTACTTC CASSLDEAGLGQYF
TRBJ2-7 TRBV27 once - TGTGCCAGCAGTCGGGCAGGGGACTACGAGCAGTACTTC CASSRAGDYEQYF
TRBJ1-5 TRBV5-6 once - TGTGCCAGCAGCTTGGCCGGGGGCAATCAGCCCCAGCATTTT CASSLAGGNQPQHF
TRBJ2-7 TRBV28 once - TGTGCCAGCAGTTTATCACAGGTCCTGAGGGAGCAGTACTTC CASSLSQVLREQYF
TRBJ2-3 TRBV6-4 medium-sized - TGTGCCAGCAGTGACTCGACTACAGATACGCAGTATTTT CASSDSTTDTQYF
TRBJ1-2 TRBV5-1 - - TGCGCCAGCAGCTTGGCATTCAGGGTAGCTGATGGCTACACCTTC CASSLAFRVADGYTF
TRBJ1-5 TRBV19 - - TGTGCCAGTAGTATCGGGGGTTTCGAGCAGCCCCAGCATTTT CASSIGGFEQPQHF
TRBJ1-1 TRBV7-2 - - TGTGCCAGCAGCCCCAGGGTAAGCACTGAAGCTTTCTTT CASSPRVSTEAFF
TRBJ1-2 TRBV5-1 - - TGCGCCAGCAGCTCGGGGACACCAAACTATGGCTACACCTTC CASSSGTPNYGYTF
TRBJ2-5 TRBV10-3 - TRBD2 TGTGCCATCAGTGGGACTAGCGGTAAAGAGACCCAGTACTTC CAISGTSGKETQYF
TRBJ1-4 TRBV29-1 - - TGCAGCGCGGACTTTAATGAAAAACTGTTTTTT CSADFNEKLFF
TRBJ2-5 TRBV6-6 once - TGTGCCAGCAGCCGGATCTTACTAGCAGACCAAGAGACCCAGTACTTC CASSRILLADQETQYF
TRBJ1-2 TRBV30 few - TGTGCCTGCAAGACAGGCAGTGGCTACACCTTC CACKTGSGYTF
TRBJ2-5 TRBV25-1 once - TGTGCCAGCAGTGAAGGAGCTAGGGCGGGTCAAGAGACCCAGTACTTC CASSEGARAGQETQYF
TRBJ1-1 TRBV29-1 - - TGCAGCGTTGATCACTCAGGGATGGTGAACACTGAAGCTTTCTTT CSVDHSGMVNTEAFF
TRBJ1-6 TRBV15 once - TGTGCCACCAGAGACCCAGGGAAACCCCTCCACTTT CATRDPGKPLHF
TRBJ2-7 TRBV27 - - TGTGCCAGCAGTTCCAGCTCCTACGAGCAGTACTTC CASSSSSYEQYF
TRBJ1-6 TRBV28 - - TGTGCCAGCACCATCGGAGGGGCCGGTTATAATTCACCCCTCCACTTT CASTIGGAGYNSPLHF
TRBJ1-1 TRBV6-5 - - TGTGCCAGCAGTTACCGGCGGGGGCAATATACTGAAGCTTTCTTT CASSYRRGQYTEAFF
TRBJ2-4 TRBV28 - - TGTGCCAGCAGTCACTCCGGAGCCAAAAACATTCAGTACTTC CASSHSGAKNIQYF
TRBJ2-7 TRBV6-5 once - TGTGCCAGCAACCCGATTGCCCTCGGGGGCTACGAGCAGTACTTC CASNPIALGGYEQYF
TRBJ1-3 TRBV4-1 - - TGCGCCAGCAGCCAGGAAAGAGGGCCCGGAAACACCATATATTTT CASSQERGPGNTIYF
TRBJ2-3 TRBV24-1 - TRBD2 TGTGCCACCAGTGATTTACCTAGCGGGACCCCCTCCCCCACAGATACGCAGTATTTT CATSDLPSGTPSPTDTQYF
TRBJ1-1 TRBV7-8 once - TGTGCCAGCAGCTTAGCCAACAGGAACATGAACACTGAAGCTTTCTTT CASSLANRNMNTEAFF
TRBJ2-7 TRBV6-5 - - TGTGCCAGCAGTCCCGGGTGGCACGAGCAGTACTTC CASSPGWHEQYF
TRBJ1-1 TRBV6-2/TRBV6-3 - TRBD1 TGTGCCAGCAGTGACACCGGGACAGGGGACACTGAAGCTTTCTTT CASSDTGTGDTEAFF
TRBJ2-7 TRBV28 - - TGTGCCAGCAGTCCCCTTCACGAGCAGTACTTC CASSPLHEQYF
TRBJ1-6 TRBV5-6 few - TGTGCCAGCAGCCTTTATAATTCACCCCTCCACTTT CASSLYNSPLHF
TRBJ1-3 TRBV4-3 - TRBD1 TGCGCCAGCAGCCTAACTGGGACAGGCGGAAACACCATATATTTT CASSLTGTGGNTIYF
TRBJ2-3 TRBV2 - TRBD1 TGTGCCAGCAGTGAGAGGGGGCTAGCTAGCACAGATACGCAGTATTTT CASSERGLASTDTQYF
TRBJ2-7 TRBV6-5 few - TGTGCCAGCAGTCCCCTAGCGACCTCCTACGAGCAGTACTTC CASSPLATSYEQYF
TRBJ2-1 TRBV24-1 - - TGTGCCACCAGTGACTCTCAGGACAGACCCTACAATGAGCAGTTCTTC CATSDSQDRPYNEQFF
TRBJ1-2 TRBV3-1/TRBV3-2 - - TGTGCCAGCAGCCAAGATCTTGGCCCAGCTAACTATGGCTACACCTTC CASSQDLGPANYGYTF
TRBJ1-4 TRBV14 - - TGTGCCAGCAGCCTAAGCTACGCAACTAATGAAAAACTGTTTTTT CASSLSYATNEKLFF